This record concerns one T cell receptor (beta chain) sequence. Only in-frame clones appear in the TCRdb table, and some are missing; sequencing was by immunoSEQ multiplex PCR. Of nearly 350,000 clones in the sample, around 83% were seen once. The data stem from a study of blood T cell repertoires in COVID-19. Study-wide context: The United States, Italy and Spain provided the acute and convalescent COVID-19 samples.

With V trimmed by 4 bases and J by 7 bases, 11 bases remained unmatched. Germline CDR1 MNHNS, CDR2 SASEGT. The CDR3 is made up of 16 amino acids. Sequencing used peripheral blood. This chain uses TRBV6-1 with TRBJ2-1, with TRBD2 matching over 9 bases. This TCR derives from a man aged 25-45 years with active or convalescent COVID-19. The CDR3 loop is CASSVGAWTSANEQFF. CDR3 coding DNA: TGTGCCAGCAGTGTGGGGGCCTGGACTAGCGCAAATGAGCAGTTCTTC.